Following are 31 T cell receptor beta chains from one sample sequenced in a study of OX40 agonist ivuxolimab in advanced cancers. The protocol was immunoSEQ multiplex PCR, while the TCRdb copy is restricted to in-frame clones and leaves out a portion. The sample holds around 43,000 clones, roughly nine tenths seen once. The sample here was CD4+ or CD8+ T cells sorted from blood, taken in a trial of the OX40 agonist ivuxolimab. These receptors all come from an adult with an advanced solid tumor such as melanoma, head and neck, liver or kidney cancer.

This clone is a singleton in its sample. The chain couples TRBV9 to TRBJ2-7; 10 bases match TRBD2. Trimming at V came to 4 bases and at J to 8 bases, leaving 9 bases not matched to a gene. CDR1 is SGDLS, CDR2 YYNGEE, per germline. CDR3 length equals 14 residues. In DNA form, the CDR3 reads TGTGCCAGCAGCCCTAGCGGGGGCCCCTTACAGCAGTACTTC. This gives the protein CASSPSGGPLQQYF.

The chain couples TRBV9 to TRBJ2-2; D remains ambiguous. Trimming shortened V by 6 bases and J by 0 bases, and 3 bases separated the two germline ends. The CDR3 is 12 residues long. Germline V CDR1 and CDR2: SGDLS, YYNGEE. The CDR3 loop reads CASTPNTGELFF. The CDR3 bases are TGTGCCAGCACCCCGAACACCGGGGAGCTGTTTTTT.

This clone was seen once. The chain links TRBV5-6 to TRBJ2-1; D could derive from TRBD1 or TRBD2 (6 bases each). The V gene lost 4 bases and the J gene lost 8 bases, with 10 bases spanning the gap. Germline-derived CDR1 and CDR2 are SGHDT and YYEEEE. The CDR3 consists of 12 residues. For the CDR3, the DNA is TGTGCCAGCAGCCCGGGGGCCTATGAGCAGTTCTTC. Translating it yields CASSPGAYEQFF. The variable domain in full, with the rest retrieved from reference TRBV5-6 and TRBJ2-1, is DAGVTQSPTHLIKTRGQQVTLRCSPKSGHDTVSWYQQALGQGPQFIFQYYEEEERQRGNFPDRFSGHQFPNYSSELNVNALLLGDSALYLCASSPGAYEQFFGPGTRLTVL.

The CDR3 DNA reads TGTGCCAGCAAGGGCAGGGGATTGAACACTGAAGCTTTCTTT. Translating gives CASKGRGLNTEAFF. The chain joins TRBV6-1 to TRBJ1-1; possible D gene TRBD1, 6 bases. This CDR3 is built from 14 residues. V lost 7 bases and J lost 0, with 12 bases in between. CDR1 is MNHNS, CDR2 SASEGT, per germline.

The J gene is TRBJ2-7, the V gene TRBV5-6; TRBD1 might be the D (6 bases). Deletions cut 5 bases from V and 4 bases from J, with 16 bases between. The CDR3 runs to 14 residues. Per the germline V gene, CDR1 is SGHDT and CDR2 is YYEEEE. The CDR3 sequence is CASRQTGWGYEQYF. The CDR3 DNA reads TGTGCCAGCAGGCAAACAGGGTGGGGTTACGAGCAGTACTTC. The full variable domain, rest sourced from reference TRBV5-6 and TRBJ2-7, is DAGVTQSPTHLIKTRGQQVTLRCSPKSGHDTVSWYQQALGQGPQFIFQYYEEEERQRGNFPDRFSGHQFPNYSSELNVNALLLGDSALYLCASRQTGWGYEQYFGPGTRLTVT.

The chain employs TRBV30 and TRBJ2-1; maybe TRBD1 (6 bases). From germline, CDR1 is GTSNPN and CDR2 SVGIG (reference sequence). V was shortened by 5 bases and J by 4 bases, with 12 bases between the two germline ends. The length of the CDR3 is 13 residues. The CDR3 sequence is CAWGVGQYNEQFF. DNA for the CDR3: TGTGCCTGGGGGGTAGGACAGTACAATGAGCAGTTCTTC.

CDR3 nucleotides: TGTGCCAGCAAGGCAGACAGTAATAGCAATCAGCCCCAGCATTTT. It is translated as CASKADSNSNQPQHF. The rearrangement joins TRBV6-1 to TRBJ1-5; maybe TRBD1 (5 bases). Germline-derived CDR1 and CDR2 are MNHNS and SASEGT. The CDR3 covers 15 residues. The V gene lost 7 bases and the J gene lost 0 bases, with 13 bases spanning the gap.

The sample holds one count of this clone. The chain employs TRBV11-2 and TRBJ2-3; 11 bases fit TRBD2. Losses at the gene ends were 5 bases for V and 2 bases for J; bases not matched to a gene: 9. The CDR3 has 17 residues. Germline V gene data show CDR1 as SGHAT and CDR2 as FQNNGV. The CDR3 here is CASSRLLAGGYTDTQYF. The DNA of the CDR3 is TGTGCCAGCAGCCGACTTCTAGCGGGAGGTTACACAGATACGCAGTATTTT.

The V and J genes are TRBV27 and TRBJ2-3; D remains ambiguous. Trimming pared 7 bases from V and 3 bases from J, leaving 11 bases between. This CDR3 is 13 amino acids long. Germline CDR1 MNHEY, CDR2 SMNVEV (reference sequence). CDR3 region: CASTPRLTDTQYF. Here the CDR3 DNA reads TGTGCCAGCACCCCCCGGCTTACAGATACGCAGTATTTT.

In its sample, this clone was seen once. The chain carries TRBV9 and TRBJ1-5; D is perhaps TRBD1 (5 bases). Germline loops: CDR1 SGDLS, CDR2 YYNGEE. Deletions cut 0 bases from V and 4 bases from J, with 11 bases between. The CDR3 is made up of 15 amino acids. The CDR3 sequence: CASSVGPRGNQPQHF. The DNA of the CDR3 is TGTGCCAGCAGCGTAGGCCCGAGGGGTAATCAGCCCCAGCATTTT.

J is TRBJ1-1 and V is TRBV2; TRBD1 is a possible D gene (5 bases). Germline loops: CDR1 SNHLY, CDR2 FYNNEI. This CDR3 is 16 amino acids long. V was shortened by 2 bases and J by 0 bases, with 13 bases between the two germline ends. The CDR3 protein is CASSEYGGTLNTEAFF. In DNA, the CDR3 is TGTGCCAGCAGTGAATATGGAGGGACCCTGAACACTGAAGCTTTCTTT.

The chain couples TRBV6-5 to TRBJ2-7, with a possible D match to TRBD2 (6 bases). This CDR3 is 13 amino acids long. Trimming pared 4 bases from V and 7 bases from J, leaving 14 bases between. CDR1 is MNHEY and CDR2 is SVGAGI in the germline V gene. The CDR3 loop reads CASSSGLYLEQYF. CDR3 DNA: TGTGCCAGCAGTTCGGGACTCTACTTAGAGCAGTACTTC.

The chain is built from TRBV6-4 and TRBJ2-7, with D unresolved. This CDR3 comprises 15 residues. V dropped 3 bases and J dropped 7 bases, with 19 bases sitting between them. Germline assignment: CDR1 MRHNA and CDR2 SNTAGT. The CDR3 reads CASSEIMVPPEEQYF. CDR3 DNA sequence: TGTGCCAGCAGTGAAATTATGGTTCCGCCGGAAGAGCAGTACTTC.

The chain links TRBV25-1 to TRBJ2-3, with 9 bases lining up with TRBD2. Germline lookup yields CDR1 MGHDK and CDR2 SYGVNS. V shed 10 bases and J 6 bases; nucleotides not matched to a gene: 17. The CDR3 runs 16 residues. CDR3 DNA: TGTGCCACCTCCAGGGAGCGGGAGGTGTCATTCGATACGCAGTATTTT. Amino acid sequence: CATSREREVSFDTQYF.

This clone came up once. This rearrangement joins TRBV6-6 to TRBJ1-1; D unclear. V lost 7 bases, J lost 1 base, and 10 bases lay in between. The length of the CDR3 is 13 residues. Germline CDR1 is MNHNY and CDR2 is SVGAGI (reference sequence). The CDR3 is CASKVASNTEAFF. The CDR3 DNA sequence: TGTGCCAGCAAAGTGGCATCGAACACTGAAGCTTTCTTT.

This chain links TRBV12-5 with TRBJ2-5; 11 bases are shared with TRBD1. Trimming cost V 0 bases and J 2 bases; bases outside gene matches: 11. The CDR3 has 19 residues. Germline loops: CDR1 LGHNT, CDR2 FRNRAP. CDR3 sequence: CASGLVTPGQGVKQETQYF. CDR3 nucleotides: TGTGCTAGTGGTTTGGTAACGCCGGGACAGGGGGTTAAACAAGAGACCCAGTACTTC. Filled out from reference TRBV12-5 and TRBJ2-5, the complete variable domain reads DARVTQTPRHKVTEMGQEVTMRCQPILGHNTVFWYRQTMMQGLELLAYFRNRAPLDDSGMPKDRFSAEMPDATLATLKIQPSEPRDSAVYFCASGLVTPGQGVKQETQYFGPGTRLLVL.

CDR3 bases: TGCAGCGCCCTGCGCGACACTGAAGCTTTCTTT. Translated: CSALRDTEAFF. The J gene is TRBJ1-1, the V gene TRBV29-1; D unclear. Germline V gene lookup returns CDR1 SQVTM and CDR2 ANQGSEA. The V gene lost 7 bases and the J gene lost 3 bases, with 9 bases spanning the gap. The CDR3 has 11 residues.

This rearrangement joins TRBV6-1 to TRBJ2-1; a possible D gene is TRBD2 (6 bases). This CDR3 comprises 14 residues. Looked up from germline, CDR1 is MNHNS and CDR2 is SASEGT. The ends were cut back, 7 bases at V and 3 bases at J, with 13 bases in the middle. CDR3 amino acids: CASKEGRFYNEQFF. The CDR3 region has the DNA TGTGCCAGCAAGGAGGGTAGGTTCTACAATGAGCAGTTCTTC.

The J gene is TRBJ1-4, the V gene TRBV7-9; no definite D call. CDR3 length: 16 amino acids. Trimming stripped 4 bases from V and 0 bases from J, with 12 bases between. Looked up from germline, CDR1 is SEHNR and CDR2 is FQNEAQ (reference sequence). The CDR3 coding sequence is TGTGCCAGCAGCTCGACTTCGGGTCCAACTAATGAAAAACTGTTTTTT. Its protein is CASSSTSGPTNEKLFF.

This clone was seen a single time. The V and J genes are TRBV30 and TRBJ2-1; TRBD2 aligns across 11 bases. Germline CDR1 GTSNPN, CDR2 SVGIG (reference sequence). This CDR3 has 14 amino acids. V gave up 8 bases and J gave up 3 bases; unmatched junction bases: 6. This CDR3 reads CAGKGLADYNEQFF. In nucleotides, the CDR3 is TGTGCCGGAAAGGGACTAGCGGACTACAATGAGCAGTTCTTC.

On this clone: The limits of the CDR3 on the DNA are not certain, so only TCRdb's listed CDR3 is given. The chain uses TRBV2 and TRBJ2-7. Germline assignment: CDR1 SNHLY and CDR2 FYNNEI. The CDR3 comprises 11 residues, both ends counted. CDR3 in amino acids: CASILGYEQYF.

CDR3 bases: TGTGCCAGCAGCCTGGGACCCCTCGGTGGAGCTTTCTTT. Translating gives CASSLGPLGGAFF. V usage is TRBV7-8 and J usage is TRBJ1-1; D perhaps matches TRBD1 (5 bases). The germline V and J ends were trimmed by 5 bases and 10 bases, with 17 bases remaining between them. This CDR3 contains 13 residues. The V gene's germline CDR1 is SGHVS and CDR2 FQNEAQ.

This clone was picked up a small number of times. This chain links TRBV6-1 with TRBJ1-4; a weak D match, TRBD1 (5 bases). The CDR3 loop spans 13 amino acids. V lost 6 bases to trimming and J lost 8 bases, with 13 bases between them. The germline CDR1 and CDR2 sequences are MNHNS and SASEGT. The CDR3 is CASSLMGEEKLFF. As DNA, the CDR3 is TGTGCCAGCAGCCTAATGGGGGAGGAAAAACTGTTTTTT.

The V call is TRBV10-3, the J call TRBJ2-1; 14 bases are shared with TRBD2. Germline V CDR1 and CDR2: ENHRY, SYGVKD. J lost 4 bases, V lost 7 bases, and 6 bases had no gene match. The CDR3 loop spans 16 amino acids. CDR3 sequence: CAITGTSGSLYNEQFF. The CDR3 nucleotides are TGTGCCATCACCGGGACTAGCGGGAGCTTGTACAATGAGCAGTTCTTC.

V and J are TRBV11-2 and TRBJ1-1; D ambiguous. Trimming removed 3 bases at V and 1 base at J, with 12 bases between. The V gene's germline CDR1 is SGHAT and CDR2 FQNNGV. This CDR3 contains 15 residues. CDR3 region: CASSFVSRKNTEAFF. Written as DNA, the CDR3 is TGTGCCAGCAGCTTCGTATCGCGGAAGAACACTGAAGCTTTCTTT.

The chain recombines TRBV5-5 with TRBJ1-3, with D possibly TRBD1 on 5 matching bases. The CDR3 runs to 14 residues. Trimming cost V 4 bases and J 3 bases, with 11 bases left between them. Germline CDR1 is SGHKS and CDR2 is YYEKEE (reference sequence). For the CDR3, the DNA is TGTGCCAGCAGCGTCTCAGGGATTGGAAACACCATATATTTT. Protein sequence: CASSVSGIGNTIYF.

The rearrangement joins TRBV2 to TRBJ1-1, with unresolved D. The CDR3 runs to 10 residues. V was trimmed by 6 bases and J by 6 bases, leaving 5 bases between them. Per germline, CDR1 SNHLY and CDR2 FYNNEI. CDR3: CASRGAEAFF. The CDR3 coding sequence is TGTGCCAGCAGGGGCGCTGAAGCTTTCTTT.

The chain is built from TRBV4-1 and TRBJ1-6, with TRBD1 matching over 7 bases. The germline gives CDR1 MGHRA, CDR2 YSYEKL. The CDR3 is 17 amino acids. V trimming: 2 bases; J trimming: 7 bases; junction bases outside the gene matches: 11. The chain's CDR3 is CASSQKPQQGLNSPLHF. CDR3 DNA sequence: TGCGCCAGCAGCCAAAAACCCCAACAGGGGTTAAATTCACCCCTCCACTTT.

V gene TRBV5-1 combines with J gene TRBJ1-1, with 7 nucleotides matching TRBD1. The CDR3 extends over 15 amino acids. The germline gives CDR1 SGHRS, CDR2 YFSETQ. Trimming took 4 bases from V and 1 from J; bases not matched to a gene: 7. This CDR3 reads CASSPRTGRNTEAFF. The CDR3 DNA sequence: TGCGCCAGCAGCCCAAGGACAGGAAGGAACACTGAAGCTTTCTTT. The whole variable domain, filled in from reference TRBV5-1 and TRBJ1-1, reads KAGVTQTPRYLIKTRGQQVTLSCSPISGHRSVSWYQQTPGQGLQFLFEYFSETQRNKGNFPGRFSGRQFSNSRSEMNVSTLELGDSALYLCASSPRTGRNTEAFFGQGTRLTVV.

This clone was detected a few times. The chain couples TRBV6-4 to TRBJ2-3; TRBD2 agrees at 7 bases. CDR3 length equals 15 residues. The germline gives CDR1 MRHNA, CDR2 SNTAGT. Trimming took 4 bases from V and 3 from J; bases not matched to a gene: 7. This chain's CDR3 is CASSASAGVTDTQYF. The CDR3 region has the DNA TGTGCCAGCAGTGCATCGGCGGGAGTTACAGATACGCAGTATTTT.

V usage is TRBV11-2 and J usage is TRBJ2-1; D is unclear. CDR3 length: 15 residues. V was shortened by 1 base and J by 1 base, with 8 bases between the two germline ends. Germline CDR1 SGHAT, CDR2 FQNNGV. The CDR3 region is CASSLVKVSYNEQFF. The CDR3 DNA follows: TGTGCCAGCAGCTTAGTCAAGGTTTCCTACAATGAGCAGTTCTTC.